This T cell receptor beta chain was identified during a study of shared clonotypes between healthy human individuals. There are 12 residues in the CDR3. CDR1 is LNHDA, CDR2 SQIVND, per germline (reference sequence). Trimming cost V 5 bases and J 3 bases, with 7 bases left between them. The method was immunoSEQ multiplex PCR; TCRdb's version includes in-frame clones alone and lacks a portion of them. The sample includes about 710,000 clones, 55% to 85% of them seen just once. This chain uses TRBV19 with TRBJ1-1; D perhaps matches TRBD1 (5 bases). The sequencing input was memory CD4+ T cells sorted from blood. The subset denotes: CD45RA-negative fraction. The sequence was obtained from a woman aged 25 to 39 in good health. As DNA, the CDR3 is TGTGCCAGTAGTTGGGGGGACACTGAAGCTTTCTTT. As protein: CASSWGDTEAFF.